Following are 24 T cell receptor beta chains from one sample sequenced in a study of cytomegalovirus exposure and HLA in healthy donors (dated by TCRdb to the late 2010s). The library came from the immunoSEQ multiplex PCR assay. For the multiplex PCR, a mixture combining 60 forward primers for TCR Vbeta segments and 13 reverse primers for TCR Jbeta segments was used. TCRdb took over this immuneACCESS table, retaining in-frame rearrangements with V and J assigned. Such tables are incomplete; in checked studies, under half of the missing clones stem from an unresolved V gene, and the remainder is unexplained. Present in this sample are 250,000 to 300,000 clones, around 90% of which were seen just once. The ten top clones hold about 1.5% of the sample. Sequenced input: PBMCs. The receptors come from a girl aged 2-10 years in good health and CMV-seronegative.

The J gene is TRBJ1-5, the V gene TRBV21-1. TRBV21-1 is a pseudogene segment. The CDR3 extends over 21 amino acids. The CDR3 spells CASSKISPVPLGGRSNQPQHF. The CDR3 bases are TGTGCCAGCAGCAAAATTTCCCCCGTCCCCCTCGGGGGGCGAAGCAATCAGCCCCAGCATTTT.

The V call is TRBV12-2, the J call TRBJ2-1; the listed D gene, TRBD1, was not tested against the DNA. TRBV12-2 is given as a pseudogene. The CDR3 sequence is 14 residues long. The DNA of the CDR3 is TGTGCAAGTCGCTTAGCCCGAGGGGGTTGTGAGCAATTCTTC. This codes for CASRLARGGCEQFF.

V is TRBV7-8 and J is TRBJ2-2; D unclear. Trimming left V 8 bases short and J 2 bases short, with 15 bases between. Germline CDR1 and CDR2: SGHVS and FQNEAQ. The CDR3 has 15 residues. The CDR3 bases are TGTGCCAGCTCCCGCGTTGAAATCAACACCGGGGAGCTGTTTTTT. Its protein is CASSRVEINTGELFF.

CDR3 sequence reads: CASSEGRGISTDTQYF. Written as DNA, the CDR3 is TGTGCCAGCAGTGAGGGGCGGGGGATCAGCACAGATACGCAGTATTTT. This sequence joins TRBV6-4 and TRBJ2-3, with 7 bases fitting TRBD2. The V and J ends lost 3 bases and 0 bases, in that order; junction bases with no gene match: 6. CDR1 is MRHNA, CDR2 SNTAGT, per germline. There are 16 residues in the CDR3.

The chain carries TRBV10-3 and TRBJ1-2; possibly TRBD1 for D (5 bases). The ends were cut back, 7 bases at V and 4 bases at J, with 13 bases in the middle. Germline V gene lookup returns CDR1 ENHRY and CDR2 SYGVKD. The CDR3 loop spans 13 amino acids. The CDR3 loop is CAITNRDSYGYTF. The CDR3 DNA reads as TGTGCCATCACAAACCGGGACTCCTATGGCTACACCTTC.

The V gene is TRBV7-9, the J gene TRBJ1-1, with D possibly TRBD1 on 5 matching bases. This CDR3 is built from 18 residues. CDR1 SEHNR and CDR2 FQNEAQ come from the germline V gene (reference sequence). V lost 5 bases and J lost 4, with 26 bases in between. Here the CDR3 reads CASSGNLLAGEVFTEAFF. The CDR3 DNA reads TGTGCCAGCAGCGGAAATCTTTTGGCGGGGGAGGTGTTCACTGAAGCTTTCTTT.

This clone is termed medium-sized. V is TRBV7-9 and J is TRBJ1-2, with a weak D call TRBD1 (6 bases). The CDR3 is made up of 16 amino acids. CDR1 and CDR2 from the germline V gene are SEHNR and FQNEAQ (reference sequence). V lost 3 bases and J lost 7, with 21 bases in between. The CDR3 coding sequence is TGTGCCAGCAGCTTCGGACAGCGTTTCGTCCCGCGTGGCTACACCTTC. Protein product: CASSFGQRFVPRGYTF.

The chain employs TRBV27 and TRBJ1-5; TRBD1 agrees at 7 bases. Germline V gives CDR1 MNHEY, CDR2 SMNVEV (reference sequence). The CDR3 is 15 amino acids. V dropped 3 bases and J dropped 2; count of bases not matched to a gene: 4. This chain's CDR3 is CASSFRGLGNQPQHF. In DNA form, the CDR3 reads TGTGCCAGCAGTTTTAGGGGGCTGGGCAATCAGCCCCAGCATTTT.

This chain joins TRBV2 and TRBJ2-1; maybe TRBD2 (6 bases). Between the trimmed V and J ends, which lost 6 bases and 4 bases, there was a span of 16 bases. This CDR3 spans 15 amino acids. Germline values: CDR1 SNHLY, CDR2 FYNNEI. CDR3 DNA sequence: TGTGCCAGCAGCGATTCCTTAGCGGTTTACAATGAGCAGTTCTTC. Its protein product is CASSDSLAVYNEQFF.

CDR3 coding DNA: TGTGCCAGCAGCCAAGATAAGAGAGGGCACACAGATACGCAGTATTTT. Residues: CASSQDKRGHTDTQYF. V is TRBV4-2 and J is TRBJ2-3, with TRBD2 as a possible D gene (5 bases). Trimming pared 0 bases from V and 2 bases from J, leaving 12 bases between. Germline loops: CDR1 LGHNA, CDR2 YNFKEQ. This CDR3 region has 16 residues.

V and J are TRBV5-4 and TRBJ2-7; 7 nucleotides line up with TRBD1. In germline, CDR1 is SGHNT, CDR2 YYREEE (reference sequence). This CDR3 comprises 13 residues. The V gene end was trimmed by 4 bases and the J gene end by 7 bases; junction bases not matched to a gene: 8. CDR3 nucleotide sequence: TGTGCCAGCAGCCTAGAACAGGGGCGTGAGCAGTACTTC. Translated: CASSLEQGREQYF.

V and J are TRBV19 and TRBJ1-2; 9 bases are a match to TRBD1. CDR1 is LNHDA and CDR2 is SQIVND in the germline V gene (reference sequence). With V trimmed by 6 bases and J by 7 bases, 3 bases remained unmatched. CDR3 size: 12 residues. CDR3 amino acids: CASRGQGFGYTF. The CDR3 nucleotides are TGTGCCAGTAGAGGACAGGGGTTTGGCTACACCTTC. Combining the CDR3 with reference TRBV19 and TRBJ1-2 gives the whole variable domain DGGITQSPKYLFRKEGQNVTLSCEQNLNHDAMYWYRQDPGQGLRLIYYSQIVNDFQKGDIAEGYSVSREKKESFPLTVTSAQKNPTAFYLCASRGQGFGYTFGSGTRLTVV.

The chain joins TRBV6-6 to TRBJ1-1; 9 bases are a match to TRBD1. Germline V gene sequence: CDR1 MNHNY, CDR2 SVGAGI (reference sequence). Losses at the gene ends were 6 bases for V and 0 bases for J; bases not matched to a gene: 2. The CDR3 extends over 14 amino acids. The CDR3 loop reads CASRGTGMNTEAFF. The CDR3, as DNA: TGTGCCAGCAGGGGGACAGGGATGAACACTGAAGCTTTCTTT.

The CDR3 DNA is TGTGCCAGCAGTTTATGGGCCCAGACTAGCGGGACTAGCTCCTACAATGAGCAGTTCTTC. Its protein is CASSLWAQTSGTSSYNEQFF. This rearrangement joins TRBV27 to TRBJ2-1; 11 bases line up with TRBD2. Per germline, CDR1 MNHEY and CDR2 SMNVEV (reference sequence). The CDR3 has 20 residues. V shed 1 base, J shed 0 bases, and the junction held 11 bases outside the gene matches.

The chain has TRBV7-9 and TRBJ2-1; 7 nucleotides match TRBD2. Per germline, CDR1 SEHNR and CDR2 FQNEAQ (reference sequence). J gave up 8 bases and V 4 bases, and 11 bases lay outside the gene matches. The CDR3 runs to 15 residues. The chain's CDR3 is CASSSSQVRGDEQFF. The CDR3, as DNA: TGTGCCAGCAGCTCCTCCCAAGTTCGGGGGGATGAGCAGTTCTTC.

The chain is built from TRBV19 and TRBJ2-7; maybe TRBD1 (6 bases). Per germline, CDR1 LNHDA and CDR2 SQIVND (reference sequence). Trimming shortened V by 3 bases and J by 5 bases, and 14 bases separated the two germline ends. This CDR3 comprises 14 residues. The CDR3 loop reads CASSIGQLRDEQYF. The DNA of the CDR3 is TGTGCCAGTAGTATCGGACAGCTCCGCGACGAGCAGTACTTC.

This rearrangement joins TRBV5-8 to TRBJ2-3; maybe TRBD1 (6 bases). The CDR3 spans 15 residues. Germline CDR1 reads SGHTS; CDR2 reads YDEGEE. V lost 4 bases to trimming and J lost 4 bases, with 16 bases between them. The CDR3 protein is CASSPGHLRADTQYF. The CDR3 DNA is TGTGCCAGCAGCCCGGGACATCTGCGAGCAGATACGCAGTATTTT.

The CDR3 DNA is TGTGCCAGCTTAGTGAGGGAGACTGAAGCTTTCTTT. Amino acids: CASLVRETEAFF. The chain links TRBV5-8 to TRBJ1-1; D is uncertain. The CDR3 has 12 residues. V lost 7 bases and J lost 5, with 12 bases in between. In germline, CDR1 is SGHTS, CDR2 YDEGEE. Filled out from reference TRBV5-8 and TRBJ1-1, the complete variable domain reads EAGVTQSPTHLIKTRGQQATLRCSPISGHTSVYWYQQALGLGLQFLLWYDEGEERNRGNFPPRFSGRQFPNYSSELNVNALELEDSALYLCASLVRETEAFFGQGTRLTVV.

The chain recombines TRBV28 with TRBJ2-7; TRBD1 aligns across 7 bases. The V segment lost 5 bases and the J segment 2 bases; nucleotides outside the gene matches: 6. The CDR3 runs to 14 residues. Germline values: CDR1 MDHEN, CDR2 SYDVKM. The CDR3 coding sequence is TGTGCCAGCAGTCCTTGGGACAGTACCTACGAGCAGTACTTC. This encodes CASSPWDSTYEQYF.

The chain recombines TRBV5-5 with TRBJ1-2, with D unclear. CDR3 size: 13 residues. V was pared by 4 bases and J by 7 bases, with 14 bases between. Germline V gene lookup returns CDR1 SGHKS and CDR2 YYEKEE (reference sequence). The CDR3 bases are TGTGCCAGCAGCGGAACAGACGCTCGTGGCTACACCTTC. The encoded protein is CASSGTDARGYTF. Variable domain in full (rest from reference TRBV5-5 and TRBJ1-2): DAGVTQSPTHLIKTRGQQVTLRCSPISGHKSVSWYQQVLGQGPQFIFQYYEKEERGRGNFPDRFSARQFPNYSSELNVNALLLGDSALYLCASSGTDARGYTFGSGTRLTVV.

The J gene is TRBJ2-3, the V gene TRBV27; 8 bases line up with TRBD1. Per germline, CDR1 MNHEY and CDR2 SMNVEV (reference sequence). The CDR3 sequence is 15 residues long. The trim removed 6 bases at V and 1 base at J, leaving 6 bases unmatched. The CDR3 nucleotides read TGTGCCAGCAGCCCCGCCAGGGGGCGCACAGATACGCAGTATTTT. Translation: CASSPARGRTDTQYF.

This chain links TRBV7-9 with TRBJ2-1; the match to TRBD2 covers 7 bases. The CDR3 spans 15 residues. Germline-derived CDR1 and CDR2 are SEHNR and FQNEAQ (reference sequence). Germline trimming cut 5 bases from V and 2 bases from J; bases unmatched to any gene: 6. This chain's CDR3 is CASSTSGNTYNEQFF. The CDR3 DNA reads as TGTGCCAGCAGCACGAGCGGGAATACCTACAATGAGCAGTTCTTC.

The rearrangement joins TRBV6-5 to TRBJ2-7, with 9 nucleotides matching TRBD2. Germline CDR1 MNHEY, CDR2 SVGAGI. V dropped 8 bases and J dropped 6; count of bases not matched to a gene: 11. The CDR3 runs 14 residues. This CDR3 reads CASQSGTSQFEQYF. In DNA, the CDR3 is TGTGCCAGCCAATCCGGGACTAGCCAGTTCGAGCAGTACTTC.

The chain links TRBV6-5 to TRBJ1-1; 7 positions agree with TRBD1. With 4 bases clipped from V and 5 bases from J, the junction kept 1 base outside the gene matches. Germline CDR1 reads MNHEY; CDR2 reads SVGAGI. There are 12 residues in the CDR3. The CDR3 protein is CASSWTGTEAFF. CDR3 nucleotides: TGTGCCAGCAGTTGGACAGGAACTGAAGCTTTCTTT.